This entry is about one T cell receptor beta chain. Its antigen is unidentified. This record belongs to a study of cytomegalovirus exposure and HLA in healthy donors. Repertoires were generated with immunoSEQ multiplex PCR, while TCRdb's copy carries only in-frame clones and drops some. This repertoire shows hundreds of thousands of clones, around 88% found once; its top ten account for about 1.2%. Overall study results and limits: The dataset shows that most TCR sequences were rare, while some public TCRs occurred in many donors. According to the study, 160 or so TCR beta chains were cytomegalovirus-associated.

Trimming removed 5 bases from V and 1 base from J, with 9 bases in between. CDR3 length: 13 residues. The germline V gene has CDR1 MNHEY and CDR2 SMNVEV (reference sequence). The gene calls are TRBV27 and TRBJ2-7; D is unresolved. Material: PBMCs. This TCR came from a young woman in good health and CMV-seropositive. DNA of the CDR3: TGTGCCAGCAGTATGACTGGGTCCTACGAGCAGTACTTC. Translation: CASSMTGSYEQYF.